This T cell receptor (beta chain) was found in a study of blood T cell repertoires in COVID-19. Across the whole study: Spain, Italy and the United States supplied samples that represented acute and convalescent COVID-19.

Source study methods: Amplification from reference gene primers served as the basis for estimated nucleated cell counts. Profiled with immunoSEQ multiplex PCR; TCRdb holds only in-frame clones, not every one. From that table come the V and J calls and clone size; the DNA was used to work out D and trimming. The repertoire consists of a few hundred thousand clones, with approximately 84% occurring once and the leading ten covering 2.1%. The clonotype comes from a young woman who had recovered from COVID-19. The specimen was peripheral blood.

The CDR3 here is CAISESQETQYF. DNA of the CDR3: TGTGCCATCAGTGAGTCGCAGGAGACCCAGTACTTC. V is TRBV10-3 and J is TRBJ2-5; D uncertain. Germline V lookup: CDR1 ENHRY, CDR2 SYGVKD. V lost 0 bases and J 5 bases, leaving 4 bases between the germline ends. The CDR3 consists of 12 residues.